This passage covers 18 T cell receptor beta chains from one sample sequenced in a study of liver allograft versus peripheral blood T cells. Study background: Peripheral blood of the recipients supplied T cell receptor repertoires that were compared with those in transplanted livers.

TCRdb re-analysed the reads in MiXCR, keeping a single row per CDR3 protein. Found here are about 15,000 distinct CDR3 sequences, 20% to 25% of them singletons; the top ten hold approximately 6.3%. Receptors were obtained from a human patient who had a liver transplant. Certain T cells may be donor cells from the graft.

This clonotype appeared many times. As DNA, the CDR3 is TGTGCCAGCAGTCCTCCGGGACAGGGGGCAGTTGGCTACACCTTC. As protein: CASSPPGQGAVGYTF. The chain is built from TRBV6-5 and TRBJ1-2, with TRBD1 matching over 12 bases. The CDR3 has 15 amino acids. Germline loops: CDR1 MNHEY, CDR2 SVGAGI. V lost 5 bases, J lost 7 bases, and 8 bases stayed unmatched.

This clonotype is medium-sized in the sample. J is TRBJ1-2 and V is TRBV24-1; 8 bases line up with TRBD1. Germline values: CDR1 KGHDR, CDR2 SFDVKD. Germline trimming cut 12 bases from V and 6 bases from J; bases unmatched to any gene: 8. CDR3 size: 12 residues. The CDR3 reads CAVRTGRNGYTF. In DNA, the CDR3 is TGTGCCGTCCGGACAGGGAGGAATGGCTACACCTTC.

This clonotype has ten or more counts. This chain joins TRBV5-6 and TRBJ1-2; maybe TRBD1 (5 bases). V was shortened by 2 bases and J by 2 bases, with 13 bases between the two germline ends. The CDR3 totals 15 residues. Per the germline V gene, CDR1 is SGHDT and CDR2 is YYEEEE. The CDR3 reads CASSFAGIGNYGYTF. The DNA of the CDR3 is TGTGCCAGCAGCTTCGCAGGGATTGGGAACTATGGCTACACCTTC.

The rearrangement joins TRBV9 to TRBJ1-4; 8 nucleotides match TRBD1. This CDR3 is built from 13 residues. Germline-derived CDR1 and CDR2 are SGDLS and YYNGEE. Trimming cost V 7 bases and J 8 bases; bases outside gene matches: 7. The CDR3 reads CASGQGAGEKLFF. CDR3 DNA: TGTGCCAGCGGACAGGGCGCAGGGGAAAAACTGTTTTTT.

By its share, this clonotype is medium-sized. The chain recombines TRBV6-5 with TRBJ1-5, with 9 bases identical to TRBD1. The junction had 1 base not matched to a gene; V was cut back by 5 bases and J by 2 bases. CDR3 size: 14 residues. The germline V gene encodes CDR1 MNHEY and CDR2 SVGAGI. CDR3 amino acids: CASSRDRGNQPQHF. In nucleotides, the CDR3 is TGTGCCAGCAGTAGGGACAGGGGCAATCAGCCCCAGCATTTT.

The chain carries TRBV24-1 and TRBJ2-3, with 10 nucleotides matching TRBD2. The trim removed 4 bases at V and 7 bases at J, leaving 7 bases unmatched. Germline CDR1 KGHDR, CDR2 SFDVKD. CDR3 length equals 15 residues. For the CDR3, the DNA is TGTGCCACCAGTGAATCCTCTAGCGGGGGTCATACGCAGTATTTT. Amino acids: CATSESSSGGHTQYF.

This CDR3 is CASSYSWGTYEQYF. CDR3 coding DNA: TGTGCCAGCAGTTACTCCTGGGGTACCTACGAGCAGTACTTC. The chain is built from TRBV6-2 or TRBV6-3 and TRBJ2-7; unclear D gene. CDR3 length: 14 residues. Looked up from germline, CDR1 is MNHEY and CDR2 is SVGEGT. V lost 0 bases to trimming and J lost 2 bases, with 8 bases between them.

This clonotype showed up many times. V and J are TRBV6-2 or TRBV6-3 and TRBJ1-5, with D perhaps matching TRBD1 (6 bases). The length of the CDR3 is 14 residues. V lost 6 bases and J lost 7, with 16 bases in between. The germline V gene has CDR1 MNHEY and CDR2 SVGEGT. The chain's CDR3 is CASSGTRRDQPQHF. The CDR3 DNA is TGTGCCAGCAGCGGGACAAGGAGGGACCAGCCCCAGCATTTT.

This clonotype was recorded at least ten times. The CDR3 sequence is CASRQEMNTEAFF. The CDR3 region has the DNA TGTGCCAGCAGACAGGAGATGAACACTGAAGCTTTCTTT. V and J are TRBV7-9 and TRBJ1-1; tentatively, D is TRBD1 (5 bases). The CDR3 consists of 13 residues. The V end was cut by 6 bases, the J end by 0 bases, with 8 bases between. CDR1 and CDR2 from the germline V gene are SEHNR and FQNEAQ (reference sequence). The full variable domain, with the rest looked up from reference TRBV7-9 and TRBJ1-1, is DTGVSQNPRHKITKRGQNVTFRCDPISEHNRLYWYRQTLGQGPEFLTYFQNEAQLEKSRLLSDRFSAERPKGSFSTLEIQRTEQGDSAMYLCASRQEMNTEAFFGQGTRLTVV.

This rearrangement joins TRBV30 to TRBJ1-6, with D unclear. V lost 3 bases, J lost 0 bases, and 15 bases lay in between. This CDR3 is built from 17 residues. Germline lookup yields CDR1 GTSNPN and CDR2 SVGIG (reference sequence). The CDR3 DNA sequence: TGTGCCTGGAGGTTCTGGGCCCGAAGCTCCTATAATTCACCCCTCCACTTT. Encoded protein: CAWRFWARSSYNSPLHF.

This clonotype has a handful of counts. This sequence joins TRBV19 and TRBJ1-2; 10 bases line up with TRBD1. The CDR3 has 17 residues. V dropped 7 bases and J dropped 4; count of bases not matched to a gene: 15. Germline assignment: CDR1 LNHDA and CDR2 SQIVND (reference sequence). The CDR3 loop is CASIMTGGRGLSYGYTF. In DNA form, the CDR3 reads TGTGCCAGTATCATGACAGGGGGCAGAGGATTATCCTATGGCTACACCTTC.

Turning to this clonotype: Given a much more abundant clone one base away, this may be a read error. The chain recombines TRBV6-1 with TRBJ1-2; TRBD1 agrees at 7 bases. CDR1 and CDR2 (germline): MNHNS, SASEGT. There are 14 residues in the CDR3. V was pared by 6 bases and J by 4 bases, with 8 bases of the junction left unmatched. CDR3 bases: TGTGCCAGCAGCACCACAGGGGATCCCTATGGCTACACCTTC. This sequence encodes CASSTTGDPYGYTF.

Sample share makes this clonotype medium-sized. This chain uses TRBV24-1 with TRBJ1-5; D unresolved. The CDR3 totals 12 residues. The germline gives CDR1 KGHDR, CDR2 SFDVKD. V lost 2 bases and J 11 bases, leaving 9 bases between the germline ends. In DNA form, the CDR3 reads TGTGCCACCAGTGATTACGCCGGGACCCAGCATTTT. It translates to CATSDYAGTQHF.

By frequency in the sample, this clonotype is medium-sized. The chain carries TRBV18 and TRBJ2-1; TRBD2 might be the D (7 bases). CDR3 size: 15 residues. The ends were cut back, 3 bases at V and 4 bases at J, with 13 bases in the middle. The germline gives CDR1 KGHSH, CDR2 LQKENI. CDR3 sequence (DNA): TGTGCCAGCTCACCGAACGGGGGGACATACAATGAGCAGTTCTTC. Its translation is CASSPNGGTYNEQFF. The entire variable domain, with the rest obtained from reference TRBV18 and TRBJ2-1, is as follows: NAGVMQNPRHLVRRRGQEARLRCSPMKGHSHVYWYRQLPEEGLKFMVYLQKENIIDESGMPKERFSAEFPKEGPSILRIQQVVRGDSAAYFCASSPNGGTYNEQFFGPGTRLTVL.

This clonotype was counted only a few times. CDR3 sequence: CASSPGRYGEKLFF. The DNA for the CDR3 is TGTGCCAGCAGCCCAGGGAGGTACGGTGAAAAACTGTTTTTT. J is TRBJ1-4 and V is TRBV7-9; D might be TRBD1 (5 bases). V dropped 5 bases and J dropped 7 bases, with 14 bases sitting between them. The CDR3 has 14 residues. Germline values: CDR1 SEHNR, CDR2 FQNEAQ (reference sequence).

Notes on this clonotype: A much larger clone sits a single nucleotide away, making a read error possible. No conserved phenylalanine or tryptophan ends this CDR3, so it is likely a read error. This chain uses TRBV6-6 with TRBJ1-2, with TRBD1 matching 9 bases. V shed 6 bases, J shed 3 bases, and the junction held 5 bases outside the gene matches. Germline loops: CDR1 MNHNY, CDR2 SVGAGI (reference sequence). The CDR3 spans 14 residues. The CDR3 region has the DNA TGTGCCAGCAGGCCGACAGGGGGAGACTATGGCTACACCTTG. This encodes CASRPTGGDYGYTL.

Regarding this clonotype: A read error may explain this, as a much larger clone is one base away. The chain recombines TRBV11-1 with TRBJ1-5; D not resolved. The CDR3 loop spans 13 amino acids. CDR1 is SGHAT and CDR2 is FQDESV in the germline V gene (reference sequence). With 3 bases removed from V and 0 bases from J, the gap between germline ends came to 3 bases. This chain's CDR3 is CASSLYSNQPQHF. In nucleotides, the CDR3 is TGTGCCAGCAGCTTGTATAGCAATCAGCCCCAGCATTTT.

The V and J genes are TRBV7-2 and TRBJ1-3; D ambiguous. This CDR3 has 15 amino acids. CDR1 is SGHTA, CDR2 FQGNSA, per germline. The V end lost 1 base, the J end lost 4 bases, and 11 bases lay between the germline ends. The CDR3 is CASSLESTVGNTIYF. CDR3 sequence (DNA): TGTGCCAGCAGCTTAGAGTCGACCGTCGGAAACACCATATATTTT. The whole variable domain, remainder taken from reference TRBV7-2 and TRBJ1-3, is GAGVSQSPSNKVTEKGKDVELRCDPISGHTALYWYRQSLGQGLEFLIYFQGNSAPDKSGLPSDRFSAERTGGSVSTLTIQRTQQEDSAVYLCASSLESTVGNTIYFGEGSWLTVV.